This record covers a single T cell receptor beta chain. This record comes from a study of blood T cell repertoires in COVID-19. Study summary: Acute and convalescent COVID-19 specimens originated in the United States, Italy and Spain.

As originally analysed: Scientists estimated how many nucleated cells there were by amplifying reference gene primers. TCRdb keeps only in-frame clones here, not all; method: immunoSEQ multiplex PCR. That table furnishes V, J and clone size, whereas the DNA furnished D and trimming. The sample holds 70,000 or so clones, more than 75% seen once. Trimming cost V 4 bases and J 4 bases; bases outside gene matches: 10. Germline V gives CDR1 SGDLS, CDR2 YYNGEE. The CDR3 sequence is 16 residues long. The source of this sequence is a human donor in a cohort sampled during active COVID-19. The material sequenced was peripheral blood. V usage is TRBV9 and J usage is TRBJ2-1; TRBD2 matches at 8 bases. In DNA form, the CDR3 reads TGTGCCAGCAGCCTTCGGGCGGGAGGCACATACAATGAGCAGTTCTTC. Translation: CASSLRAGGTYNEQFF. Full variable domain (remainder filled in from reference TRBV9 and TRBJ2-1): DSGVTQTPKHLITATGQRVTLRCSPRSGDLSVYWYQQSLDQGLQFLIQYYNGEERAKGNILERFSAQQFPDLHSELNLSSLELGDSALYFCASSLRAGGTYNEQFFGPGTRLTVL.